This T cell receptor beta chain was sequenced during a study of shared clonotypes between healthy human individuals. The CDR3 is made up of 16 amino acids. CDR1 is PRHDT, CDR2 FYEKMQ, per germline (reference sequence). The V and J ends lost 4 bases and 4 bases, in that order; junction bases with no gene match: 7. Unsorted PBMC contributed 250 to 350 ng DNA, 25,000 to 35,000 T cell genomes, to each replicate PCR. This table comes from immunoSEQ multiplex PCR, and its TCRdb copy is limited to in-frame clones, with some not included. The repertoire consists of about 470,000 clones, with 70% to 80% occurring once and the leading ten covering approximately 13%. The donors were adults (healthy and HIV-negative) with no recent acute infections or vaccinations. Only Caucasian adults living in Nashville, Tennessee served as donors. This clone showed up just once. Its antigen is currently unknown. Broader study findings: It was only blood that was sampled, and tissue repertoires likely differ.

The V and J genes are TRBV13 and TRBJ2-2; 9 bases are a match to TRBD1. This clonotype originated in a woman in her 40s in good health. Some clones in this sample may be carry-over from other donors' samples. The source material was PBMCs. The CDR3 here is CASSSSGTGFTGELFF. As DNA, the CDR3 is TGTGCCAGCAGCTCCTCCGGGACAGGGTTCACCGGGGAGCTGTTTTTT.